These T cell receptor beta chains were read from a single sample in a study of T cells in Graves' hyperthyroidism and ophthalmopathy. TCRdb recomputed calls from the multiplex PCR reads with MiXCR, one row per CDR3 protein. Of 45,000 or so distinct CDR3 sequences in the sample, 45% to 50% are singletons; the top ten hold approximately 30%. What was sequenced was peripheral blood or thyroid tissue (not recorded which). The receptors come from a woman in her 50s with Graves' hyperthyroidism. The CDR3 runs from the conserved cysteine through the conserved F or W. The D gene is left open where the match is weak. Only some rows state a clone size, as once, few, many or a class for expanded clones.

CDR3: CAIGGSSGSTGYEQYF
DNA: TGTGCCATCGGGGGATCTAGCGGTTCGACTGGTTACGAGCAGTACTTC
size: .
J: TRBJ2-7
D: TRBD2
V: TRBV10-3

CDR3: CASPGQGKRNEQYF
DNA: TGCGCCAGTCCGGGACAGGGCAAGCGGAACGAGCAGTACTTC
size: .
J: TRBJ2-7
D: TRBD1
V: TRBV10-1

CDR3: CASSLTPPDTQYF
DNA: TGTGCCAGCAGTCTTACCCCCCCAGATACGCAGTATTTT
size: many
J: TRBJ2-3
D: .
V: TRBV7-2

CDR3: CASSLVWGETSGSPLSYEQYF
DNA: TGCGCCAGCAGCTTGGTTTGGGGCGAGACTAGCGGGAGCCCCCTCTCCTACGAGCAGTACTTC
size: many
J: TRBJ2-7
D: TRBD2
V: TRBV5-1

CDR3: CASSLGQGAKAYEQYF
DNA: TGCGCCAGCAGCCTCGGACAGGGGGCAAAGGCCTACGAGCAGTACTTC
size: many
J: TRBJ2-7
D: TRBD1
V: TRBV5-1

CDR3: CASSLGAGALNTEKLFF
DNA: TGTGCCAGCAGTTTAGGCGCAGGGGCCTTGAACACTGAAAAACTGTTTTTT
size: once
J: TRBJ1-4
D: .
V: TRBV12-3/TRBV12-4

CDR3: CASSYSSLAGGQNTGELFF
DNA: TGTGCCAGCAGTTACTCATCACTAGCGGGAGGACAGAACACCGGGGAGCTGTTTTTT
size: many
J: TRBJ2-2
D: TRBD2
V: TRBV6-6

CDR3: CAITERGGNYGYTF
DNA: TGTGCCATAACTGAGAGGGGAGGGAACTATGGCTACACCTTC
size: many
J: TRBJ1-2
D: .
V: TRBV10-3

CDR3: CASSSRGGVQYF
DNA: TGTGCCAGCAGTTCCCGGGGCGGGGTGCAATACTTC
size: .
J: TRBJ2-7
D: .
V: TRBV7-9

CDR3: CARDFDRSTYEQYF
DNA: TGTGCTAGAGATTTTGACAGGTCCACCTACGAGCAGTACTTC
size: few
J: TRBJ2-7
D: .
V: TRBV2